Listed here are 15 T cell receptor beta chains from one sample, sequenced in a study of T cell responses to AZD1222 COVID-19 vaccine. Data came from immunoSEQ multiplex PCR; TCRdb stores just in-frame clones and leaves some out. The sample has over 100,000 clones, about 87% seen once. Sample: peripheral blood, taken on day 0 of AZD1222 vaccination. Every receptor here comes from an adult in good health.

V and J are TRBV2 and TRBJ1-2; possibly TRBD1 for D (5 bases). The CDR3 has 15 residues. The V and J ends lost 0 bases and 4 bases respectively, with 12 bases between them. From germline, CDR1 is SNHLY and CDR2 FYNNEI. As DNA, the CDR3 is TGTGCCAGCAGTGAAGCTGAGGGGATTTCCTATGGCTACACCTTC. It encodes CASSEAEGISYGYTF.

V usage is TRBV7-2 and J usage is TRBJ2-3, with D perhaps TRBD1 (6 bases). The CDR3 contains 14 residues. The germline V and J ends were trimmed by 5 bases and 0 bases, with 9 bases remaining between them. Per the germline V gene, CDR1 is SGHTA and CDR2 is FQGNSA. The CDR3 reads CASSGTLSTDTQYF. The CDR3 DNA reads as TGTGCCAGCAGCGGGACACTTAGCACAGATACGCAGTATTTT.

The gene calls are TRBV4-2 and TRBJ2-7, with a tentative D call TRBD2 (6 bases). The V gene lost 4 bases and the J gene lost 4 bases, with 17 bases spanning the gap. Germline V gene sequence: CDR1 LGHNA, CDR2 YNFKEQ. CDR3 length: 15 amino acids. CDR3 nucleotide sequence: TGTGCCAGCAGCCCCGCCACGGGAGCCATTTACGAGCAGTACTTC. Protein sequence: CASSPATGAIYEQYF.

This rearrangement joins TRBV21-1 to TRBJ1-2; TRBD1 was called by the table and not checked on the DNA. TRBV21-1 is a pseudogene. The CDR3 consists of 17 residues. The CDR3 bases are TGTGCCAGCAGCAAAGCGCTTACTGGGGGCTCTAACTATGGCTACACCTTC. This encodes CASSKALTGGSNYGYTF.

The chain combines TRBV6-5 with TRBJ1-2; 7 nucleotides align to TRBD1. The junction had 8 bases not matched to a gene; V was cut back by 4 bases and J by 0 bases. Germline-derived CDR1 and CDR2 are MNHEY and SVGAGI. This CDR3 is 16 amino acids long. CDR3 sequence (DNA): TGTGCCAGCAGTTCCTGGTGGGACAGAGCTAACTATGGCTACACCTTC. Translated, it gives CASSSWWDRANYGYTF.

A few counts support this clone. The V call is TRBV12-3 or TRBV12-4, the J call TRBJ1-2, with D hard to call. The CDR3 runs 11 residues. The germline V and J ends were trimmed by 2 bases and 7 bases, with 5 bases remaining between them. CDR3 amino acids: CASSLRGGYTF. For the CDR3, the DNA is TGTGCCAGCAGTTTACGGGGTGGCTACACCTTC.

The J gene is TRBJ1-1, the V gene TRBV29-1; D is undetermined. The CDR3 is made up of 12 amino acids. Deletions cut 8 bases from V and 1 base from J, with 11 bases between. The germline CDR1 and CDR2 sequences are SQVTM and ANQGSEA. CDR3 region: CSITSSNTEAFF. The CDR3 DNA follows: TGCAGCATTACTAGTTCGAACACTGAAGCTTTCTTT.

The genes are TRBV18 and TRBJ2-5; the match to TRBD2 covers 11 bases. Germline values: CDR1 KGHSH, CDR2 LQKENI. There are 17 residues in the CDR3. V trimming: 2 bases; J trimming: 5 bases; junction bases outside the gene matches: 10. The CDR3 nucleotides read TGTGCCAGCTCACCAATAACGGGACTAGCGGCTTGGGAGACCCAGTACTTC. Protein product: CASSPITGLAAWETQYF.

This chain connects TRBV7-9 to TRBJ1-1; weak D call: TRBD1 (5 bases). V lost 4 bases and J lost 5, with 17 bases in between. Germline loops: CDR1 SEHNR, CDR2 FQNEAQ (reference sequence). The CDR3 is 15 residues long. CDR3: CASSSRAGSRTEAFF. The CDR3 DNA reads TGTGCCAGCAGCTCGAGAGCAGGGTCACGGACTGAAGCTTTCTTT.

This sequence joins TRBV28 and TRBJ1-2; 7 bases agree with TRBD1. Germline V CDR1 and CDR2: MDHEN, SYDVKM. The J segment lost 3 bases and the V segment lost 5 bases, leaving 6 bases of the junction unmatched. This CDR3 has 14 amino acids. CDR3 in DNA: TGTGCCAGCAGTAGGGGGACAGACTACTATGGCTACACCTTC. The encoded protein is CASSRGTDYYGYTF.

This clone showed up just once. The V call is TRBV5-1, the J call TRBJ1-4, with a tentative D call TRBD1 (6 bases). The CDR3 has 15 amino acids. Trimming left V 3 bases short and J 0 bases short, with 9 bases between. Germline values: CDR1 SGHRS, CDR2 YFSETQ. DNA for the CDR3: TGCGCCAGCAGCTCGCAGGGGCCAACTAATGAAAAACTGTTTTTT. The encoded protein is CASSSQGPTNEKLFF.

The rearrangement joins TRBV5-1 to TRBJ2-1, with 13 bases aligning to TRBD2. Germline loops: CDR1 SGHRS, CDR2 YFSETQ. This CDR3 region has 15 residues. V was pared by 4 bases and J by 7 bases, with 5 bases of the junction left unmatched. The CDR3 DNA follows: TGCGCCAGCAGCAAACTAGCGGGAGGGAGAAATGAGCAGTTCTTC. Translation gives CASSKLAGGRNEQFF. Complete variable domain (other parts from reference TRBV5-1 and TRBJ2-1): KAGVTQTPRYLIKTRGQQVTLSCSPISGHRSVSWYQQTPGQGLQFLFEYFSETQRNKGNFPGRFSGRQFSNSRSEMNVSTLELGDSALYLCASSKLAGGRNEQFFGPGTRLTVL.

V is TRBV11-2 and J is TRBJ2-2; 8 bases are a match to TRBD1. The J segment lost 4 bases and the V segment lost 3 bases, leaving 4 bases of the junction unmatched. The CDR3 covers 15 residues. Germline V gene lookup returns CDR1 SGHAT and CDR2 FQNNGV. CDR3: CASSFETGGTGELFF. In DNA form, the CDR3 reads TGTGCCAGCAGCTTTGAAACAGGGGGCACCGGGGAGCTGTTTTTT.

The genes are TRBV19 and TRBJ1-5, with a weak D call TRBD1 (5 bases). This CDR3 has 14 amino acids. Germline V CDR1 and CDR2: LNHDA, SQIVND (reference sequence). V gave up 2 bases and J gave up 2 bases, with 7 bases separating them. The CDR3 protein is CASSIQGGNQPQHF. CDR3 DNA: TGTGCCAGTAGTATACAAGGGGGCAATCAGCCCCAGCATTTT.

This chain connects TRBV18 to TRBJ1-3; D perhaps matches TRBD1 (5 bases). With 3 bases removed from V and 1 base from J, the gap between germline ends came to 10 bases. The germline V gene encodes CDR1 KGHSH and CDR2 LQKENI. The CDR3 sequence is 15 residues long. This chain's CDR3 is CASSPPQGSGNTIYF. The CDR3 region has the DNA TGTGCCAGCTCACCGCCTCAGGGATCTGGAAACACCATATATTTT.